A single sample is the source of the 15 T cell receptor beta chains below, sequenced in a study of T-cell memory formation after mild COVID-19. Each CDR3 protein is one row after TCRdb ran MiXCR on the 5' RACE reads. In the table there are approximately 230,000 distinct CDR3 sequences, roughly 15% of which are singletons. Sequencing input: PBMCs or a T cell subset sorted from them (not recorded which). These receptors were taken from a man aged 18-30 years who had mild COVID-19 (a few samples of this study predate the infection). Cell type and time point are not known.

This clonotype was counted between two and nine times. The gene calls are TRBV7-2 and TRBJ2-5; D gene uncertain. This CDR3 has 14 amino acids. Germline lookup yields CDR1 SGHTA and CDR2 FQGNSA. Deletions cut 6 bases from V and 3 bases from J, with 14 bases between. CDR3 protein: CASSHRVGKETQYF. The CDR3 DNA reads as TGTGCCAGCAGTCACCGGGTTGGGAAAGAGACCCAGTACTTC.

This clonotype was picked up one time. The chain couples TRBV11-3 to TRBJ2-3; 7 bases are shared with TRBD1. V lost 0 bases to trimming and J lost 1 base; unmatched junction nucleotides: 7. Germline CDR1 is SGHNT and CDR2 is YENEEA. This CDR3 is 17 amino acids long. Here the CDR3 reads CASSLDRGDRGTDTQYF. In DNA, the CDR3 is TGTGCCAGCAGCTTAGATAGGGGAGACAGGGGCACAGATACGCAGTATTTT.

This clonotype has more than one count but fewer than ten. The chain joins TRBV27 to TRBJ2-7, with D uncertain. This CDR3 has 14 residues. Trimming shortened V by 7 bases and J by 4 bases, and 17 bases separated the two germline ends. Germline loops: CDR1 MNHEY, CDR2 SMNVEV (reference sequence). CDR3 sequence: CASKTVTEPYEQYF. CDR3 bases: TGTGCCAGCAAGACTGTGACCGAGCCGTACGAGCAGTACTTC.

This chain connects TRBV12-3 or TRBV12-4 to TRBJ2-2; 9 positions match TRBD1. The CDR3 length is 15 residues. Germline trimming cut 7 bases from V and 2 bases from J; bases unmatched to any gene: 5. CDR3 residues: CASKDRGINTGELFF. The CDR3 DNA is TGTGCCAGCAAGGACAGGGGAATTAACACCGGGGAGCTGTTTTTT.

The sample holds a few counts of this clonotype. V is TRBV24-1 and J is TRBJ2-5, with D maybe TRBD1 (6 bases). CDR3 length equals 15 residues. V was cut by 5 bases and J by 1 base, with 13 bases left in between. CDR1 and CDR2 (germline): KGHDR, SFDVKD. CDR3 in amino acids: CATSGMTGFQETQYF. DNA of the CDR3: TGTGCCACCAGTGGTATGACAGGCTTCCAAGAGACCCAGTACTTC.

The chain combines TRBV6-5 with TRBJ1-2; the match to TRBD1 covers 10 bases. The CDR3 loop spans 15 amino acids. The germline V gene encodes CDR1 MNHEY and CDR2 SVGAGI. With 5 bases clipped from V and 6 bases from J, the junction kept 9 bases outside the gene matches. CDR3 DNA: TGTGCCAGCAGTCTGTCGCCGGGACAGGGGAATGGCTACACCTTC. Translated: CASSLSPGQGNGYTF.

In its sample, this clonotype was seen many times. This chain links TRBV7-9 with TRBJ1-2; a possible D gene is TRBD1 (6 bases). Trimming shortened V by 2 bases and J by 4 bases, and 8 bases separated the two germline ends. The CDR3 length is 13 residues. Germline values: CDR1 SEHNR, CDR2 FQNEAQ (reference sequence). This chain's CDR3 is CASSLQGSYGYTF. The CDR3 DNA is TGTGCCAGCAGCTTACAGGGGAGCTATGGCTACACCTTC.

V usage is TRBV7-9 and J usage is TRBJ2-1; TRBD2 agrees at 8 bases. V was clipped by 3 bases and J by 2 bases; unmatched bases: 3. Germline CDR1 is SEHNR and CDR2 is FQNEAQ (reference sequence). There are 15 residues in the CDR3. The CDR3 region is CASSFAGGPYNEQFF. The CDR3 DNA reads TGTGCCAGCAGCTTCGCGGGGGGACCCTACAATGAGCAGTTCTTC.

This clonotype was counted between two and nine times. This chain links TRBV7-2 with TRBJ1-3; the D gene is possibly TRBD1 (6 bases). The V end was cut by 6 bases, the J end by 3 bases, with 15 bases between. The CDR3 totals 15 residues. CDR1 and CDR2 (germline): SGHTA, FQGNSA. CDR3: CASSTRGLGGNTIYF. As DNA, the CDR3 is TGTGCCAGCAGTACGCGGGGGCTTGGTGGAAACACCATATATTTT. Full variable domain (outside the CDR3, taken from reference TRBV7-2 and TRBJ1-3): GAGVSQSPSNKVTEKGKDVELRCDPISGHTALYWYRQSLGQGLEFLIYFQGNSAPDKSGLPSDRFSAERTGGSVSTLTIQRTQQEDSAVYLCASSTRGLGGNTIYFGEGSWLTVV.

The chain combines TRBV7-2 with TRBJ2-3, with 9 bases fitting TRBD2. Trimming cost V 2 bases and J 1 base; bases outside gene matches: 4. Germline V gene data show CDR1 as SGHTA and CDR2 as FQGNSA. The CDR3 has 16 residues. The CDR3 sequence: CASSLLPSGGTDTQYF. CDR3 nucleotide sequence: TGTGCCAGCAGCTTACTTCCTAGCGGGGGCACAGATACGCAGTATTTT.

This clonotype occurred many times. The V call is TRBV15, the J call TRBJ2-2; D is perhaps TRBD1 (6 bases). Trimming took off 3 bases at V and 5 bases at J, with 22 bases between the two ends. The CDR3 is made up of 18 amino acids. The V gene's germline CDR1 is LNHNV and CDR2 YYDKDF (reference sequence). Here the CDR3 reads CATSSQGSSQFFTGELFF. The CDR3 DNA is TGTGCCACCAGCAGCCAGGGGTCCTCTCAATTTTTTACCGGGGAGCTGTTTTTT.

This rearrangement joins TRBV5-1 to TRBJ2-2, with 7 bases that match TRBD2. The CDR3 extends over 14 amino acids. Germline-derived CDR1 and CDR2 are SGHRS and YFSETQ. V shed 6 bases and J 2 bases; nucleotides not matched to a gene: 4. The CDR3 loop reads CASMASGNTGELFF. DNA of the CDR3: TGCGCCAGCATGGCTAGCGGTAACACCGGGGAGCTGTTTTTT.

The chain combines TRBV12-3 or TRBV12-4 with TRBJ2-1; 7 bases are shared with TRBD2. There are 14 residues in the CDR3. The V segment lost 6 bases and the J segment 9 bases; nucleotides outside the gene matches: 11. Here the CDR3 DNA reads TGTGCCAGCAGGAAGACAATCACGGGAGGTGAGCAGTTCTTC. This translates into CASRKTITGGEQFF.

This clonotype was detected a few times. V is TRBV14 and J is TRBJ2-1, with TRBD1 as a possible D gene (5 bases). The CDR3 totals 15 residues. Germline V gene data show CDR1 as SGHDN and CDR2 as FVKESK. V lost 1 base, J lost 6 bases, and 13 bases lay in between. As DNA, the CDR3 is TGTGCCAGCAGCCAAGGGAAGGGGCGATCCAATGAGCAGTTCTTC. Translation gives CASSQGKGRSNEQFF.

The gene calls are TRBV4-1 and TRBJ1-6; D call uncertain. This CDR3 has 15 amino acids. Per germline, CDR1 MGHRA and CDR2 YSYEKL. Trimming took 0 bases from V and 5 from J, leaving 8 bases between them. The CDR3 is CASSQETANNSPLHF. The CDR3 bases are TGCGCCAGCAGCCAAGAAACAGCTAATAATTCACCCCTCCACTTT.